A single sample is the source of the 22 T cell receptor beta chains below, sequenced in a study of response to subunit inactivated influenza vaccine. TCRdb called the RT-PCR reads again in MiXCR, with one record for every CDR3 protein. The table has hundreds of thousands of distinct CDR3 sequences, roughly 13% seen once. The specimen comprised PBMCs from blood, sampled 40 to 50 days after vaccination. The receptors come from a man aged 50 to 60 who received an inactivated influenza vaccine.

This clonotype was counted a few times. V and J are TRBV5-1 and TRBJ1-1; no reliable D call. V lost 3 bases, J lost 2 bases, and 8 bases lay in between. Per germline, CDR1 SGHRS and CDR2 YFSETQ. This CDR3 has 13 amino acids. CDR3 amino acids: CASSSDPNTEAFF. CDR3 nucleotides: TGCGCCAGCAGCTCGGACCCCAACACTGAAGCTTTCTTT.

This clonotype was picked up a small number of times. This rearrangement joins TRBV11-2 to TRBJ1-2, with a tentative D call TRBD1 (5 bases). This CDR3 is built from 14 residues. Germline assignment: CDR1 SGHAT and CDR2 FQNNGV. The ends were cut back, 5 bases at V and 8 bases at J, with 18 bases in the middle. The CDR3, as DNA: TGTGCCAGCAGCCGCCTAGGGACTATGGGGGGCTACACCTTC. This gives the protein CASSRLGTMGGYTF.

The chain couples TRBV5-1 to TRBJ2-1, with no clear D. Germline V lookup: CDR1 SGHRS, CDR2 YFSETQ. The CDR3 length is 14 residues. Between the trimmed V and J ends, which lost 3 bases and 7 bases, there was a span of 14 bases. The CDR3 DNA reads TGCGCCAGCAGCTCCTGGCCCAGAGAAAATGAGCAGTTCTTC. Translating it yields CASSSWPRENEQFF.

This clonotype was seen a handful of times. The chain joins TRBV5-1 to TRBJ2-7; D gene unclear. V lost 0 bases, J lost 5 bases, and 9 bases lay in between. The V gene's germline CDR1 is SGHRS and CDR2 YFSETQ. The CDR3 totals 13 residues. CDR3 protein: CASSLAARNEQYF. In nucleotides, the CDR3 is TGCGCCAGCAGCTTGGCTGCGAGGAACGAGCAGTACTTC.

This clonotype was counted only a few times. This chain links TRBV7-9 with TRBJ2-2; the D is unclear. The CDR3 is 17 residues long. Germline loops: CDR1 SEHNR, CDR2 FQNEAQ (reference sequence). V dropped 8 bases and J dropped 4 bases, with 23 bases sitting between them. The CDR3 region has the DNA TGTGCCAGCGATCCGCTACGAAGGGCGATAGGCACCGGGGAGCTGTTTTTT. Its protein is CASDPLRRAIGTGELFF.

The chain carries TRBV6-1 and TRBJ2-5; 7 nucleotides match TRBD1. Germline CDR1 MNHNS, CDR2 SASEGT. V dropped 7 bases and J dropped 6; count of bases not matched to a gene: 11. This CDR3 comprises 14 residues. The CDR3 region is CASKTGQGIKTQYF. The CDR3 DNA is TGTGCCAGCAAGACAGGGCAGGGGATAAAGACCCAGTACTTC.

The chain has TRBV4-1 and TRBJ1-1; D may be TRBD1 (5 bases). The germline V and J ends were trimmed by 1 base and 7 bases, with 13 bases remaining between them. This CDR3 has 14 amino acids. In germline, CDR1 is MGHRA, CDR2 YSYEKL. CDR3 loop: CASSQVNQGREAFF. The CDR3, as DNA: TGCGCCAGCAGCCAAGTCAACCAGGGACGTGAAGCTTTCTTT.

This clonotype was seen ten or more times. The rearrangement uses TRBV18 and TRBJ1-3, with a possible D match to TRBD1 (6 bases). CDR3 length equals 14 residues. In germline, CDR1 is KGHSH, CDR2 LQKENI. V was pared by 3 bases and J by 2 bases, with 8 bases between. CDR3 loop: CASSPPGAGNTIYF. DNA for the CDR3: TGTGCCAGCTCACCCCCAGGGGCTGGAAACACCATATATTTT.

This clonotype was detected a few times. At one end, the junction sequence differs from germline, possibly due to a read error. V gene TRBV25-1 combines with J gene TRBJ2-7; D may correspond to TRBD1 or TRBD2 (5 bases each). Germline CDR1 is MGHDK and CDR2 is SYGVNS. The CDR3 is 12 residues long. The CDR3 DNA follows: TGTGCCAGCAGGGGACCCCGCTACGAGCGGTACTTC. It yields the protein CASRGPRYERYF.

The chain employs TRBV20-1 and TRBJ2-7, with D perhaps TRBD2 (6 bases). CDR1 DFQATT and CDR2 SNEGSKA come from the germline V gene (reference sequence). V lost 5 bases and J lost 6, with 11 bases in between. CDR3 length: 11 residues. DNA for the CDR3: TGCAGTGCTCTTGCAGCGGGCGAGCAGTACTTC. This codes for CSALAAGEQYF.

This clonotype was counted only a few times. V gene TRBV12-3 or TRBV12-4 combines with J gene TRBJ2-7, with D hard to call. This CDR3 has 12 residues. V lost 6 bases and J 9 bases, leaving 15 bases between the germline ends. The CDR3 DNA follows: TGTGCCAGCAGCCCGGACGGCCTTAGGCAGTACTTC. Translated: CASSPDGLRQYF.

The V gene is TRBV29-1, the J gene TRBJ1-2; D not resolved. V was trimmed by 7 bases and J by 0 bases, leaving 12 bases between them. The CDR3 is 13 amino acids. Germline CDR1 SQVTM, CDR2 ANQGSEA. In DNA form, the CDR3 reads TGCAGCGCTAGGCAATCAGCTAACTATGGCTACACCTTC. As protein: CSARQSANYGYTF.

This clonotype appeared a few times. CDR3 in DNA: TGTGCCACCAGCAGCATCAGGGGGCGCAGAGAGACCCAGTACTTC. Its translation: CATSSIRGRRETQYF. The V and J genes are TRBV15 and TRBJ2-5; 8 nucleotides agree with TRBD1. The V gene end was trimmed by 3 bases and the J gene end by 4 bases; junction bases not matched to a gene: 7. CDR1 LNHNV and CDR2 YYDKDF come from the germline V gene (reference sequence). This CDR3 contains 15 residues. Based on the CDR3 plus reference TRBV15 and TRBJ2-5, the full variable domain is DAMVIQNPRYQVTQFGKPVTLSCSQTLNHNVMYWYQQKSSQAPKLLFHYYDKDFNNEADTPDNFQSRRPNTSFCFLDIRSPGLGDTAMYLCATSSIRGRRETQYFGPGTRLLVL.

Ten or more counts support this clonotype. This chain joins TRBV9 and TRBJ1-6, with 7 bases aligning to TRBD1. The CDR3 runs 13 residues. Germline loops: CDR1 SGDLS, CDR2 YYNGEE. V lost 3 bases, J lost 14 bases, and 8 bases stayed unmatched. The CDR3 spells CASSAGQVEALHF. CDR3 DNA sequence: TGTGCCAGCAGCGCAGGACAGGTTGAAGCCCTCCACTTT. Full variable domain (rest looked up from reference TRBV9 and TRBJ1-6): DSGVTQTPKHLITATGQRVTLRCSPRSGDLSVYWYQQSLDQGLQFLIQYYNGEERAKGNILERFSAQQFPDLHSELNLSSLELGDSALYFCASSAGQVEALHFGNGTRLTVT.

The chain joins TRBV12-3 or TRBV12-4 to TRBJ2-3; TRBD2 matches at 12 bases. This CDR3 region has 19 residues. J gave up 0 bases and V 10 bases, and 17 bases lay outside the gene matches. This chain's CDR3 is CAIRGRLAGEYTSTDTQYF. The CDR3 DNA sequence: TGTGCCATCAGGGGGCGACTAGCGGGAGAGTACACTAGCACAGATACGCAGTATTTT.

This clonotype has more than one count but fewer than ten. The V and J genes are TRBV7-2 and TRBJ2-2, with D maybe TRBD1 (6 bases). Per germline, CDR1 SGHTA and CDR2 FQGNSA. With 5 bases removed from V and 2 bases from J, the gap between germline ends came to 12 bases. The CDR3 spans 15 residues. The CDR3 protein is CASSRRQVNTGELFF. The DNA of the CDR3 is TGTGCCAGCAGCCGTCGACAGGTCAACACCGGGGAGCTGTTTTTT.

This clonotype was detected ten times or more. V is TRBV6-1 and J is TRBJ2-4; D possibly corresponds to TRBD1 (5 bases). The V gene's germline CDR1 is MNHNS and CDR2 SASEGT. Trimming pared 6 bases from V and 7 bases from J, leaving 13 bases between. This CDR3 is built from 13 residues. The CDR3 is CASRPGIQNIQYF. The CDR3 DNA reads as TGTGCCAGCAGACCAGGGATCCAGAACATTCAGTACTTC.

This clonotype was counted many times. The chain links TRBV7-2 to TRBJ1-2; D is possibly TRBD1 (5 bases). This CDR3 has 12 residues. Germline CDR1 reads SGHTA; CDR2 reads FQGNSA. V lost 1 base and J lost 8, with 8 bases in between. CDR3 sequence: CASSLGGGGYTF. The CDR3 nucleotides are TGTGCCAGCAGCTTAGGGGGGGGAGGCTACACCTTC.

V usage is TRBV6-2 or TRBV6-3 and J usage is TRBJ1-5; D gene uncertain. The CDR3 loop spans 16 amino acids. CDR1 and CDR2 (germline): MNHEY, SVGEGT. The V end was cut by 5 bases, the J end by 0 bases, with 14 bases between. CDR3 bases: TGTGCCAGCAGTCACCGTCCTTGGGGTAGCAATCAGCCCCAGCATTTT. Amino acids: CASSHRPWGSNQPQHF.

This clonotype was detected only a few times. V gene TRBV24-1 combines with J gene TRBJ2-1; a weak D match, TRBD1 (6 bases). The CDR3 is made up of 14 amino acids. V was clipped by 9 bases and J by 0 bases, with 11 bases between them. The germline CDR1 and CDR2 sequences are KGHDR and SFDVKD. CDR3 in DNA: TGTGCCACCCAGGGGCTGGACTCCTACAATGAGCAGTTCTTC. Residues: CATQGLDSYNEQFF.

This clonotype came up a few times. The gene calls are TRBV6-4 and TRBJ2-5; D possibly corresponds to TRBD1 (6 bases). This CDR3 is built from 15 residues. The V and J ends lost 0 bases and 5 bases respectively, with 13 bases between them. Germline-derived CDR1 and CDR2 are MRHNA and SNTAGT. CDR3 loop: CASSDSGLRGETQYF. The CDR3 nucleotides read TGTGCCAGCAGTGACTCGGGTCTAAGGGGGGAGACCCAGTACTTC.

The chain has TRBV6-1 and TRBJ1-5; 8 bases line up with TRBD1. Germline V gene sequence: CDR1 MNHNS, CDR2 SASEGT. The CDR3 consists of 13 residues. Unmatched junction bases numbered 3, after V lost 6 bases and J lost 5 bases. CDR3 bases: TGTGCCAGCAGGGGACAGGATCATCAGCCCCAGCATTTT. This sequence encodes CASRGQDHQPQHF.